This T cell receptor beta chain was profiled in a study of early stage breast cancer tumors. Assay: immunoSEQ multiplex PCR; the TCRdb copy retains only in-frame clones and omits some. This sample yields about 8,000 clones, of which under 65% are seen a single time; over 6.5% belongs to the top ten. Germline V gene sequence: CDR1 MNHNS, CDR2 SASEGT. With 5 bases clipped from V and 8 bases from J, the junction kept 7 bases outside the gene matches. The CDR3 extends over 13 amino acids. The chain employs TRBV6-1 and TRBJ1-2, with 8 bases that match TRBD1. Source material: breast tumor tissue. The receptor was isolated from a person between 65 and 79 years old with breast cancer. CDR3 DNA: TGTGCCAGCAGTCCGGACAGGGTGAGAGGCTACACCTTC. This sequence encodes CASSPDRVRGYTF.